This T cell receptor (beta chain) is from a study of blood T cell repertoires in COVID-19. Study information: Some COVID-19 samples were acute and others convalescent; all came from the United States, Italy and Spain.

Data came from immunoSEQ multiplex PCR; TCRdb stores just in-frame clones and leaves some out. This table has about 180,000 clones, about 91% appearing once. This clone was found a few times. The clonotype was recovered from a woman aged 45-59 years with acute or convalescent COVID-19. Sequencing was carried out using peripheral blood.

This CDR3 is CASSLVPSSADTQYF. CDR3 DNA: TGTGCCAGCAGCTTAGTGCCCTCTAGCGCAGATACGCAGTATTTT. This chain links TRBV7-2 with TRBJ2-3, with a weak D call TRBD2 (6 bases). CDR1 and CDR2 (germline): SGHTA, FQGNSA. The CDR3 extends over 15 amino acids. Trimming removed 1 base from V and 4 bases from J, with 12 bases in between.